A selection of T cell receptor beta chains follows, all from one sample in a study of blood T cell repertoires in COVID-19. Clones were read by immunoSEQ multiplex PCR, and TCRdb kept only the in-frame ones, dropping some. The table lists fewer than 400,000 clones, 88% of them singletons, with about 5% in the top ten. The sample consisted of PBMCs or T cells enriched from blood (not recorded which). These receptors all stem from a man aged 30-40 years who had recovered from COVID-19. Each CDR3 is given with its conserved first and last residue. A D gene is named only where the DNA matches it firmly. The size field is filled for only some rows; it gives once, few, many or a size class.

-	TRBV18	-	TRBJ2-1	TGTGCCAGCTCACCCGCGGGCTACAATGAGCAGTTCTTC	CASSPAGYNEQFF
TRBD1	TRBV2	-	TRBJ1-1	TGTGCCAGCAGTGGGGGGGGACAGGAGATTTTGAACACTGAAGCTTTCTTT	CASSGGGQEILNTEAFF
TRBD1	TRBV30	-	TRBJ2-1	TGTGCCTGGAGTACCGGGACAGGGGGCTGGGATGAGCAGTTCTTC	CAWSTGTGGWDEQFF
-	TRBV7-9	-	TRBJ1-1	TGTGCCAGCAGCCCCCCGGCAGGGAACACTGAAGCTTTCTTT	CASSPPAGNTEAFF
TRBD1	TRBV5-1	-	TRBJ1-1	TGCGCCAGCATGCAATTAGACAGGGCCACTGAAGCTTTCTTT	CASMQLDRATEAFF
-	TRBV13	-	TRBJ1-2	TGTGCCAGCAGCTTCAATACTGCGGGCTACACCTTC	CASSFNTAGYTF
-	TRBV2	-	TRBJ1-4	TGTGCCAGCAGTTTTGAGAGGGAAAAACTGTTTTTT	CASSFEREKLFF
-	TRBV29-1	once	TRBJ1-1	TGCAGCGTTGGGCCCCCCTCCGGGGACACTGAAGCTTTCTTT	CSVGPPSGDTEAFF
TRBD2	TRBV4-2	-	TRBJ2-7	TGTGCCAGCAGCCAAGTAGGACTAGCGGGTCACGAGCAGTACTTC	CASSQVGLAGHEQYF
-	TRBV2	-	TRBJ2-6	TGTGCCAGCACGAGGAGGGACTCTGGGGCCAACGTCCTGACTTTC	CASTRRDSGANVLTF
TRBD1	TRBV6-5	-	TRBJ2-7	TGTGCCGTTCTAGGGGACAGGCCGTCCTACGAGCAGTACTTC	CAVLGDRPSYEQYF
TRBD2	TRBV4-2	-	TRBJ2-3	TGTGCCAGCAGCCAAGATTGGGGGACTAGCGACTCTAGCACAGATACGCAGTATTTT	CASSQDWGTSDSSTDTQYF
-	TRBV18	few	TRBJ1-3	TGTGCCAGCTCACCAGTAGGCGGACTCTCTGGAAACACCATATATTTT	CASSPVGGLSGNTIYF
TRBD2	TRBV5-4	-	TRBJ2-2	TGTGCCAGCAGCTTGTTGGCGGGGGGGGACACCGGGGAGCTGTTTTTT	CASSLLAGGDTGELFF
-	TRBV19	once	TRBJ2-1	TGTGCCAGTTGCTTTAGCGGTTACAATGAGCAGTTCTTC	CASCFSGYNEQFF
-	TRBV19	-	TRBJ1-2	TGTGCCAGTACCCGGCAGGGCGACTATGGCTACACCTTC	CASTRQGDYGYTF
-	TRBV14	-	TRBJ2-7	TGTGCCAGCAGCCAAGGACTGGGCTACGAGCAGTACTTC	CASSQGLGYEQYF
TRBD1	TRBV11-2	-	TRBJ1-5	TGTGCCAGCAGCTTGGGGGACAGCCCATATCAGCCCCAGCATTTT	CASSLGDSPYQPQHF
-	TRBV6-5	-	TRBJ1-1	TGTGCCAGCAGTTATGGACACCAGTCTTTGAACACTGAAGCTTTCTTT	CASSYGHQSLNTEAFF
-	TRBV12-5	-	TRBJ2-7	TGTGCTAGTGGTTTGGTACAGGCGATTTACGAGCAGTACTTC	CASGLVQAIYEQYF
TRBD2	TRBV6-5	once	TRBJ2-3	TGTGCCAGCAGTTACCTTCTAGCGGGGGCGACAGATACGCAGTATTTT	CASSYLLAGATDTQYF
-	TRBV6-5	-	TRBJ2-3	TGTGCCAGCAGTCAGCCAGGGGAAACAGATACGCAGTATTTT	CASSQPGETDTQYF
TRBD2	TRBV4-1	-	TRBJ2-1	TGCGCCAGCAGCCAAGTAGCGGGGGCAAGCAATGAGCAGTTCTTC	CASSQVAGASNEQFF
-	TRBV5-1	-	TRBJ2-7	TGCGCCAGCAGCAAAGAGATGTACGAGCAGTACTTC	CASSKEMYEQYF
-	TRBV11-2	-	TRBJ2-7	TGTGCCAGCAGCTTAGGCACAGGCTCCTACGAGCAGTACTTC	CASSLGTGSYEQYF
-	TRBV5-1	-	TRBJ1-2	TGCGCCAGCAGCTTGGTGGGTGGAGCTGATGGCTACACCTTC	CASSLVGGADGYTF
TRBD1	TRBV27	-	TRBJ2-3	TGTGCCAGCAGTTCCGGGACAGGGTTATCAGATACGCAGTATTTT	CASSSGTGLSDTQYF